A single sample is the source of the 23 T cell receptor beta chains below, sequenced in a study of T cell repertoires in cytomegalovirus infection. Their antigens remain unidentified. TCRdb redid the calling of the reads with MiXCR, one entry per CDR3 protein. The sample has hundreds of thousands of distinct CDR3 sequences, around 30% seen once. The material sequenced was cultured PBMCs, taken from culture after CMV antigen stimulation. The receptors come from a human donor in good health (CMV status not recorded). Some clones in this sample may be carry-over from other donors' samples.

This clonotype was seen a few times. V is TRBV12-3 or TRBV12-4 and J is TRBJ2-2, with 8 bases aligning to TRBD2. The V and J ends lost 5 bases and 2 bases, in that order; junction bases with no gene match: 13. The CDR3 has 18 amino acids. The CDR3, as DNA: TGTGCCAGCAGTCGAAATTTCGGAACTAGCGGTAACACCGGGGAGCTGTTTTTT. This codes for CASSRNFGTSGNTGELFF.

The V and J genes are TRBV7-2 and TRBJ1-5; no definite D call. V gave up 5 bases and J gave up 5 bases, with 13 bases separating them. This CDR3 spans 14 amino acids. Germline V lookup: CDR1 SGHTA, CDR2 FQGNSA. As DNA, the CDR3 is TGTGCCAGCAGCCCTTCGGAGCGCTATCAGCCCCAGCATTTT. Translating it yields CASSPSERYQPQHF.

This clonotype was picked up a small number of times. CDR3: CASSFGPSVGTQYF. The CDR3 DNA is TGTGCCAGCAGTTTTGGCCCTAGTGTTGGGACCCAGTACTTC. The rearrangement uses TRBV28 and TRBJ2-5; D unclear. The CDR3 consists of 14 residues. Germline assignment: CDR1 MDHEN and CDR2 SYDVKM. The V and J ends lost 3 bases and 7 bases respectively, with 15 bases between them.

V gene TRBV6-6 combines with J gene TRBJ1-5, with D maybe TRBD1 (6 bases). The V gene lost 4 bases and the J gene lost 3 bases, with 10 bases spanning the gap. The length of the CDR3 is 14 residues. CDR1 and CDR2 from the germline V gene are MNHNY and SVGAGI (reference sequence). CDR3 in DNA: TGTGCCAGCAGTTTACAGGGTGTCAATCAGCCCCAGCATTTT. As protein: CASSLQGVNQPQHF.

There are many counts of this clonotype. This chain uses TRBV7-2 with TRBJ2-6; D might be TRBD2 (5 bases). From germline, CDR1 is SGHTA and CDR2 FQGNSA. CDR3 size: 21 residues. Trimming pared 2 bases from V and 0 bases from J, leaving 23 bases between. DNA for the CDR3: TGTGCCAGCAGCTTAAAAATGGGAAGGGCGGCGGGCCCCTCTGGGGCCAACGTCCTGACTTTC. Residues: CASSLKMGRAAGPSGANVLTF. Looking up the rest from reference TRBV7-2 and TRBJ2-6 gives the full variable domain: GAGVSQSPSNKVTEKGKDVELRCDPISGHTALYWYRQSLGQGLEFLIYFQGNSAPDKSGLPSDRFSAERTGGSVSTLTIQRTQQEDSAVYLCASSLKMGRAAGPSGANVLTFGAGSRLTVL.

This clonotype occurred a few times. The chain has TRBV28 and TRBJ1-6; D is undetermined. CDR1 and CDR2 from the germline V gene are MDHEN and SYDVKM. This CDR3 region has 15 residues. V was trimmed by 3 bases and J by 11 bases, leaving 17 bases between them. The CDR3 region has the DNA TGTGCCAGCAGTTTCCAACAGCTTTGGTTTACACCCCTCCACTTT. It encodes CASSFQQLWFTPLHF. Combining the CDR3 with reference TRBV28 and TRBJ1-6 gives the whole variable domain DVKVTQSSRYLVKRTGEKVFLECVQDMDHENMFWYRQDPGLGLRLIYFSYDVKMKEKGDIPEGYSVSREKKERFSLILESASTNQTSMYLCASSFQQLWFTPLHFGNGTRLTVT.

This clonotype was counted ten times or more. The rearrangement uses TRBV7-2 and TRBJ2-4, with 9 bases lining up with TRBD1. The CDR3 covers 14 residues. Germline V lookup: CDR1 SGHTA, CDR2 FQGNSA. V shed 8 bases and J 7 bases; nucleotides not matched to a gene: 9. CDR3 amino acids: CASSTGGSGNIQYF. The CDR3 bases are TGTGCCAGCTCGACAGGGGGAAGCGGGAACATTCAGTACTTC.

The chain recombines TRBV7-2 with TRBJ1-1; D is uncertain. V was cut by 4 bases and J by 5 bases, with 14 bases left in between. This CDR3 has 14 amino acids. Germline CDR1 reads SGHTA; CDR2 reads FQGNSA. The CDR3 is CASSYRPGLTEAFF. CDR3 DNA sequence: TGTGCCAGCAGCTACCGGCCAGGATTGACTGAAGCTTTCTTT.

This clonotype was counted only a few times. This chain links TRBV19 with TRBJ2-3; the D is unclear. The CDR3 has 13 amino acids. V gave up 7 bases and J gave up 4 bases, with 12 bases separating them. Germline-derived CDR1 and CDR2 are LNHDA and SQIVND (reference sequence). The CDR3 reads CASKRKSADTQYF. The CDR3 region has the DNA TGTGCCAGTAAGAGAAAGTCGGCAGATACGCAGTATTTT. The whole variable domain, filled in from reference TRBV19 and TRBJ2-3, reads DGGITQSPKYLFRKEGQNVTLSCEQNLNHDAMYWYRQDPGQGLRLIYYSQIVNDFQKGDIAEGYSVSREKKESFPLTVTSAQKNPTAFYLCASKRKSADTQYFGPGTRLTVL.

The chain links TRBV7-9 to TRBJ2-1; 7 nucleotides align to TRBD2. Germline lookup yields CDR1 SEHNR and CDR2 FQNEAQ (reference sequence). This CDR3 comprises 16 residues. Trimming at V came to 5 bases and at J to 0 bases, leaving 7 bases not matched to a gene. CDR3 in amino acids: CASSPPSGDSYNEQFF. In DNA form, the CDR3 reads TGTGCCAGCAGCCCCCCTAGCGGTGACTCCTACAATGAGCAGTTCTTC.

The chain uses TRBV27 and TRBJ2-7; D perhaps matches TRBD2 (6 bases). The CDR3 has 15 amino acids. Germline CDR1 and CDR2: MNHEY and SMNVEV (reference sequence). V was shortened by 3 bases and J by 0 bases, with 12 bases between the two germline ends. CDR3 DNA: TGTGCCAGCAGTTTGCTCGGGGGAGACTCCTACGAGCAGTACTTC. This translates into CASSLLGGDSYEQYF.

V usage is TRBV7-2 and J usage is TRBJ1-2, with a possible D match to TRBD1 (5 bases). CDR3 length: 14 amino acids. V gave up 5 bases and J gave up 7 bases, with 17 bases separating them. Looked up from germline, CDR1 is SGHTA and CDR2 is FQGNSA. The CDR3 loop reads CASSEAGTGVGYTF. The CDR3 DNA follows: TGTGCCAGCAGCGAAGCCGGGACGGGAGTTGGCTACACCTTC.

This clonotype turned up a few times. This chain joins TRBV10-3 and TRBJ2-3; D is perhaps TRBD1 or TRBD2 (5 bases each). CDR1 is ENHRY, CDR2 SYGVKD, per germline. V gave up 10 bases and J gave up 5 bases, with 25 bases separating them. This CDR3 region has 16 residues. CDR3 sequence (DNA): TGTGCCACCCAGGGTAAACTAGAGGAAGATGGAGATACGCAGTATTTT. Residues: CATQGKLEEDGDTQYF.

At least ten counts were recorded for this clonotype. The CDR3: CASSLPIEGGRKTQYF. The CDR3 DNA reads TGTGCCAGCAGCTTGCCGATTGAGGGGGGGCGAAAGACCCAGTACTTC. This sequence joins TRBV7-8 and TRBJ2-5; TRBD2 might be the D (7 bases). V was trimmed by 3 bases and J by 6 bases, leaving 20 bases between them. Germline assignment: CDR1 SGHVS and CDR2 FQNEAQ. This CDR3 contains 16 residues.

There are a few counts of this clonotype. The V call is TRBV7-9, the J call TRBJ2-5; the D gene could be TRBD1 or TRBD2 (6 bases each). CDR1 is SEHNR and CDR2 is FQNEAQ in the germline V gene (reference sequence). Between the trimmed V and J ends, which lost 8 bases and 3 bases, there was a span of 16 bases. This CDR3 region has 14 residues. The CDR3 coding sequence is TGTGCCAGCGAACGAACAGGGAGGAAAGAGACCCAGTACTTC. Its translation is CASERTGRKETQYF.

This chain uses TRBV4-3 with TRBJ2-7; 9 bases are a match to TRBD1. CDR1 and CDR2 (germline): LGHNA, YSLEER. V was pared by 2 bases and J by 7 bases, with 9 bases of the junction left unmatched. This CDR3 is built from 15 residues. The CDR3 is CASSQTPGQGNEQYF. For the CDR3, the DNA is TGCGCCAGCAGCCAAACGCCGGGACAGGGAAATGAGCAGTACTTC.

V usage is TRBV12-5 and J usage is TRBJ2-1; the match to TRBD2 covers 10 bases. Germline V gives CDR1 LGHNT, CDR2 FRNRAP. With 2 bases clipped from V and 7 bases from J, the junction kept 8 bases outside the gene matches. This CDR3 has 16 residues. DNA for the CDR3: TGTGCTAGTGGTTTGTCCGTCCTAGCGGGAGTTAATGAGCAGTTCTTC. Encoded protein: CASGLSVLAGVNEQFF.

This clonotype was found many times. This CDR3 reads CASSFVRLVDTQYF. CDR3 DNA sequence: TGTGCCAGCAGCTTCGTTCGATTAGTGGATACGCAGTATTTT. The rearrangement joins TRBV7-2 to TRBJ2-3; no reliable D call. The germline CDR1 and CDR2 sequences are SGHTA and FQGNSA. The length of the CDR3 is 14 residues. The V and J ends lost 3 bases and 6 bases respectively, with 13 bases between them.

The chain is built from TRBV3-1 and TRBJ2-4; TRBD1 matches 8 bases. CDR3 size: 17 residues. Trimming removed 4 bases from V and 0 bases from J; junction bases left unmatched: 8. Germline-derived CDR1 and CDR2 are LGHDT and YNNKEL (reference sequence). Here the CDR3 DNA reads TGTGCCAGCAGCCTCGATAGGGACAGGCTAGCCAAAAACATTCAGTACTTC. The encoded protein is CASSLDRDRLAKNIQYF.

The rearrangement uses TRBV18 and TRBJ1-6; unclear D gene. Germline lookup yields CDR1 KGHSH and CDR2 LQKENI. This CDR3 comprises 15 residues. Deletions cut 3 bases from V and 14 bases from J, with 20 bases between. CDR3 sequence: CASSPDRQTPGALHF. The CDR3 region has the DNA TGTGCCAGCTCACCTGATAGGCAGACCCCGGGAGCCCTCCACTTT.

The genes are TRBV6-5 and TRBJ2-1; 9 positions agree with TRBD2. The V gene's germline CDR1 is MNHEY and CDR2 SVGAGI. V trimming: 4 bases; J trimming: 7 bases; junction bases outside the gene matches: 8. This CDR3 spans 15 amino acids. CDR3 bases: TGTGCCAGCAGTTCGTGGCGGGAGGGAAGAAATGAGCAGTTCTTC. Translated: CASSSWREGRNEQFF.

The rearrangement uses TRBV7-6 and TRBJ2-1, with 7 bases that match TRBD2. The CDR3 length is 16 residues. The V gene's germline CDR1 is SGHVS and CDR2 FNYEAQ. The V and J ends lost 5 bases and 3 bases, in that order; junction bases with no gene match: 10. The CDR3 sequence: CASSTHGGTHYNEQFF. The CDR3 nucleotides read TGTGCCAGCAGCACTCACGGGGGGACCCACTACAATGAGCAGTTCTTC. The variable domain in full, with the rest retrieved from reference TRBV7-6 and TRBJ2-1, is GAGVSQSPRYKVTKRGQDVALRCDPISGHVSLYWYRQALGQGPEFLTYFNYEAQQDKSGLPNDRFSAERPEGSISTLTIQRTEQRDSAMYRCASSTHGGTHYNEQFFGPGTRLTVL.

J is TRBJ1-5 and V is TRBV7-8; D remains unclear. The CDR3 is 14 amino acids. Germline V gene lookup returns CDR1 SGHVS and CDR2 FQNEAQ. V dropped 6 bases and J dropped 1 base, with 10 bases sitting between them. The CDR3 sequence: CASSPPESNQPQHF. The CDR3 DNA reads as TGTGCCAGCAGTCCCCCGGAGAGCAATCAGCCCCAGCATTTT.